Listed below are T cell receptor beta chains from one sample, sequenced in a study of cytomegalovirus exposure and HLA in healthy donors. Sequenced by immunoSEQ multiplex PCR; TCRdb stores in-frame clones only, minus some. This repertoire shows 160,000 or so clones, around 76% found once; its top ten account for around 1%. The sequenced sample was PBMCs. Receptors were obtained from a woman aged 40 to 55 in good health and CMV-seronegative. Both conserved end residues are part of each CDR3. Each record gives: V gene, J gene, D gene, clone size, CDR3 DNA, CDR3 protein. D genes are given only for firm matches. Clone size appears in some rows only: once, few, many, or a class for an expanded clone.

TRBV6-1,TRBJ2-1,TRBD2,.,TGTGCCAGCAGTGACTATAGCGGGAGGGGGGCTCGCAATGAGCAGTTCTTC,CASSDYSGRGARNEQFF
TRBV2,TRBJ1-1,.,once,TGTGCCAGCGGGCTTACCCTGAACACTGAAGCTTTCTTT,CASGLTLNTEAFF
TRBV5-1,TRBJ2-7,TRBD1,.,TGCGCCAGCAGCTTGACCGTTTCAGGGGGTCAATACGAGCAGTACTTC,CASSLTVSGGQYEQYF
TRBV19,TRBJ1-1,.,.,TGTGCCAGTGGAGGGGTCGGGACTGAAGCTTTCTTT,CASGGVGTEAFF
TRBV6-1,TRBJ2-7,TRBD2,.,TGTGCCAGCAGTGAAGGGTATAGCGGGAGCTACGAGCAGTACTTC,CASSEGYSGSYEQYF
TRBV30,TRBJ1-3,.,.,TGTGCCTGGACGACCCAAGCGGCGGGAAACACCATATATTTT,CAWTTQAAGNTIYF
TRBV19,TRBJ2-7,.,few,TGTGCCAGTAGTATAGCCCCTCCCTCAGTAAGTATCGTGGCCGAGCAGTACTTC,CASSIAPPSVSIVAEQYF
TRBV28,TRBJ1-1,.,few,TGTGCCAGCAGGGACAAGGGCACTGAAGCTTTCTTT,CASRDKGTEAFF
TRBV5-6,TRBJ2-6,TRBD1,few,TGTGCCAGCACCCGTTGGGGACAGGGAGGTCGTGGGGCCAACGTCCTGACTTTC,CASTRWGQGGRGANVLTF
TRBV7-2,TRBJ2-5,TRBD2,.,TGTGCCAGCAGCCCCCTGGGACTAGCGGGAGGTTCCGGTCGGGAGACCCAGTACTTC,CASSPLGLAGGSGRETQYF
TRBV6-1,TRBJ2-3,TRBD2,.,TGTGCCACCCGGACTAGCGGCTACACAGATACGCAGTATTTT,CATRTSGYTDTQYF
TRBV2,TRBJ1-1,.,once,TGTGCCAGCAGTGAAGCGCTTTACGTCGGGACTGAAGCTTTCTTT,CASSEALYVGTEAFF
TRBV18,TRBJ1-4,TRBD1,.,TGTGCCAGCTCAGCCGGACAGGGGGTCAGTGAAAAACTGTTTTTT,CASSAGQGVSEKLFF
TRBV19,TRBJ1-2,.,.,TGTGCCAGTAGTACAGCAGGGGTGGAGCACACCTTC,CASSTAGVEHTF
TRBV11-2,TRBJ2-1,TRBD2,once,TGTGCCAGCCTTGACCGAGCGGGAGGGTACAATGAGCAGTTCTTC,CASLDRAGGYNEQFF
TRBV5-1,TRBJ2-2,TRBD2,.,TGCGCCACTACGACTAGCGGGACGGTCGGCACCGGGGAGCTGTTTTTT,CATTTSGTVGTGELFF
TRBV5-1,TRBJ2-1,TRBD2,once,TGCGCCAGCAGCCCACTAGCGGGAGTGAGCAATGAGCAGTTCTTC,CASSPLAGVSNEQFF
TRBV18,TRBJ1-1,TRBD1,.,TGTGCCAGCTCGTTCCCCAGGGGGAGGAACACTGAAGCTTTCTTT,CASSFPRGRNTEAFF
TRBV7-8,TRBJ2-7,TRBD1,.,TGTGCCAGCAGCTTCGGACAGGGATATCAGTACTTC,CASSFGQGYQYF
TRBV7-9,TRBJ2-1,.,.,TGTGCCAGCAGCCCGACTAGCTACAATGAGCAGTTCTTC,CASSPTSYNEQFF
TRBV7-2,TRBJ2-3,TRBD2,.,TGTGCCAGCAGTCGGGACTACCTCACAGATACGCAGTATTTT,CASSRDYLTDTQYF
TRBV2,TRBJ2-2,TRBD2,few,TGTGCCAGCGGGGGAGGGTTCTCCGGGGAGCTGTTTTTT,CASGGGFSGELFF
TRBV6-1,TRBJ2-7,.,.,TGTGCCACGGGCCTCCGACGGGGGGAGCAGTACTTC,CATGLRRGEQYF
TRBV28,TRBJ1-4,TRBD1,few,TGTGCCAGCAGTTTACCTACAGGGGTTGAAAAACTGTTTTTT,CASSLPTGVEKLFF
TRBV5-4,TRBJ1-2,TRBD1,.,TGTGCCAGCAGTGACGCTCGACAGGGGGCTTCGAGAGGCTACACCTTC,CASSDARQGASRGYTF
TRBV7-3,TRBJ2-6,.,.,TGTGCCAGCAGCTCGGGAGATCTTTCTGGGGCCAACGTCCTGACTTTC,CASSSGDLSGANVLTF